This T cell receptor beta chain was identified during a study of identical twins. V lost 6 bases and J lost 1, with 12 bases in between. CDR3 length: 14 residues. MiXCR, applied by TCRdb to the 5' RACE reads, yields one record per CDR3 protein. The sample shows 550,000 to 700,000 distinct CDR3 sequences, about 20% of them seen only once. The sample was also reused in another study, on T cells expressing NK-cell markers. That investigation notes: The use of an anti-gamma-delta TCR antibody, which was added in several experiments, restricted sorting to T cells expressing alpha-beta TCR.

The chain recombines TRBV12-3 or TRBV12-4 with TRBJ1-2; D not resolved. Sequenced material: PBMCs. The receptor was isolated from a woman between 18 and 30 years old in good health. The DNA for the CDR3 is TGTGCCAGCAGCCGGGCCCCATTTAACTATGGCTACACCTTC. It is translated as CASSRAPFNYGYTF.